The sequence of this T cell receptor beta chain was determined in a study of Ad26.COV2.S vaccination and SARS-CoV-2 variants. Broader study findings: Vaccinees showed greater spike-specific TCR breadth than placebo recipients. Substantial response breadth was reportedly seen for spike-specific CD8+ and CD4+ T cells after vaccination.

Germline CDR1 and CDR2: LGHNA and YSLEER. V gave up 3 bases and J gave up 5 bases, with 16 bases separating them. The CDR3 consists of 15 residues. Sequencing used immunoSEQ multiplex PCR; TCRdb keeps in-frame clones, though not all of them. Of approximately 500,000 clones listed, approximately 90% were seen once; the top ten hold about 13%. This clone has just a few counts. The target antigen is unknown. The sample's treatment: roughly 18 received Ad26.COV2.S at low or high dose, single or two shots; 5 received placebo; per-sample allocation not given. The samples date from day 63 after the first vaccine or placebo injection.

The chain recombines TRBV4-3 with TRBJ1-2; D is possibly TRBD1 (5 bases). This clonotype was obtained from a person aged 18-60 years who received the Ad26.COV2.S COVID-19 vaccine or a placebo. This sample comprised peripheral blood, obtained in a trial of Ad26.COV2.S vaccine versus placebo. CDR3 sequence reads: CASSHRTNWVYGYTF. The CDR3 DNA sequence: TGCGCCAGCAGCCATCGGACAAATTGGGTTTATGGCTACACCTTC.